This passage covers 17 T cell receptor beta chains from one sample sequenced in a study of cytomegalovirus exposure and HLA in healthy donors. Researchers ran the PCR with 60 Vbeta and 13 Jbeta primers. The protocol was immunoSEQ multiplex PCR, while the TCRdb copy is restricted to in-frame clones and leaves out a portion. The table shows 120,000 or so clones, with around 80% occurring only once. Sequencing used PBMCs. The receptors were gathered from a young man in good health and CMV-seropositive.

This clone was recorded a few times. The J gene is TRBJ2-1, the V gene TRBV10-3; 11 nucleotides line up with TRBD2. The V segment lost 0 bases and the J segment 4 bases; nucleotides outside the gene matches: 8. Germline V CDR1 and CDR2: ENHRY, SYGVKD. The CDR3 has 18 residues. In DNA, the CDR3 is TGTGCCATCAGTGAGTCGAACCTCGGGACTAGCGGATACAATGAGCAGTTCTTC. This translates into CAISESNLGTSGYNEQFF.

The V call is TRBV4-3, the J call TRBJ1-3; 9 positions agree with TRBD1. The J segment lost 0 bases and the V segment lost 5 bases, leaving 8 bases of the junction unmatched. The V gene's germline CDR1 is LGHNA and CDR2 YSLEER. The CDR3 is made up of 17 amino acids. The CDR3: CASSKRTGANSGNTIYF. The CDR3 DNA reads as TGCGCCAGCAGCAAAAGGACAGGGGCTAACTCTGGAAACACCATATATTTT.

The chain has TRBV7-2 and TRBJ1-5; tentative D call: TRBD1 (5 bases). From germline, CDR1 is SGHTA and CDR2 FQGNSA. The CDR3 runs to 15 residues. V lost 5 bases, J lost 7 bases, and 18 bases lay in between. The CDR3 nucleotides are TGTGCCAGCAGCAACACGGGGGGGTTCGGGCAGCCCCAGCATTTT. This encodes CASSNTGGFGQPQHF.

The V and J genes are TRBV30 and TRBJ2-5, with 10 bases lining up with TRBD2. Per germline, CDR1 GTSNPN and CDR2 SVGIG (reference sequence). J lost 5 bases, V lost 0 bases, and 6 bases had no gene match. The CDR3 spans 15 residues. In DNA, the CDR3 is TGTGCCTGGAGTGTGCTAGCGGGAGTGGAGGAGACCCAGTACTTC. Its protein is CAWSVLAGVEETQYF.

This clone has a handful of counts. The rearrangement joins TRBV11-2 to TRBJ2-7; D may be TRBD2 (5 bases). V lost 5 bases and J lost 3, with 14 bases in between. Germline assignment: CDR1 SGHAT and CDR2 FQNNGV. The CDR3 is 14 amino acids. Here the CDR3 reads CASSKGGSSYEQYF. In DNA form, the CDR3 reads TGTGCCAGCAGCAAAGGAGGCTCCAGCTACGAGCAGTACTTC.

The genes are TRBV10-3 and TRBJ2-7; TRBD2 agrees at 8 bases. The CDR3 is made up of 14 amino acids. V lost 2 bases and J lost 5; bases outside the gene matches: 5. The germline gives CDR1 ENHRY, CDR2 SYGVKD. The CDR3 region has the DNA TGTGCCATCAGTGAGAGGCGGGAGGTGGACGAGCAGTACTTC. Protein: CAISERREVDEQYF.

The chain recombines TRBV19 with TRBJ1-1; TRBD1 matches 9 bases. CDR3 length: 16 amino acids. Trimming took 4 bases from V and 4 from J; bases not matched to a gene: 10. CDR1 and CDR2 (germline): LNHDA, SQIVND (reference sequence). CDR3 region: CASSTLGQGRSTEAFF. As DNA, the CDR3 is TGTGCCAGTAGTACCTTGGGACAGGGAAGAAGCACTGAAGCTTTCTTT. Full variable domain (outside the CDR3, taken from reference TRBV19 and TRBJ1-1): DGGITQSPKYLFRKEGQNVTLSCEQNLNHDAMYWYRQDPGQGLRLIYYSQIVNDFQKGDIAEGYSVSREKKESFPLTVTSAQKNPTAFYLCASSTLGQGRSTEAFFGQGTRLTVV.

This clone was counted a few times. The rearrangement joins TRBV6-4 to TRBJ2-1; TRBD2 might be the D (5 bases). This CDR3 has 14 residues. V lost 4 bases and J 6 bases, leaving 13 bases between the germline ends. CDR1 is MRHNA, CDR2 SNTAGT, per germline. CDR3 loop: CASSVTSLGNEQFF. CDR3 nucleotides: TGTGCCAGCAGTGTTACTAGTTTGGGCAATGAGCAGTTCTTC.

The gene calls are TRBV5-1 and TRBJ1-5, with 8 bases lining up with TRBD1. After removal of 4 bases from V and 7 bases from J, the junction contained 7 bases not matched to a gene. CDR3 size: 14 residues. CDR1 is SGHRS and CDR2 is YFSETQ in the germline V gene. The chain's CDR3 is CASSLGQGLQPQHF. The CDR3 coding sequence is TGCGCCAGCAGCCTCGGACAGGGTTTGCAGCCCCAGCATTTT.

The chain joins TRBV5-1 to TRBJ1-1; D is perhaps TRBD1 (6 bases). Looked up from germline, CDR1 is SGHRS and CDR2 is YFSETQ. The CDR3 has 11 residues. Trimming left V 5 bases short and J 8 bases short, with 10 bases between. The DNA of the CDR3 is TGCGCCAGCAGGTCCGGGACAGAAGCTTTCTTT. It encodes CASRSGTEAFF.

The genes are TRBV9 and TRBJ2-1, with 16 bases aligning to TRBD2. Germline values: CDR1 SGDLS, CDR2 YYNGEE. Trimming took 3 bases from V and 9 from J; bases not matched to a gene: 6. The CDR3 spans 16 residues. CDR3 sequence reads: CASSAIGTSGGGEQFF. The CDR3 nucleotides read TGTGCCAGCAGCGCGATTGGGACTAGCGGGGGGGGTGAGCAGTTCTTC.

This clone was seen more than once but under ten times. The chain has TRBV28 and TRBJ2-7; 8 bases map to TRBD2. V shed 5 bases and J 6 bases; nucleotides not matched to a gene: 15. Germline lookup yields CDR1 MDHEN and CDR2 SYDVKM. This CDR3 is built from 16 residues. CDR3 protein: CASSPGTSPAVGEQYF. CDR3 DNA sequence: TGTGCCAGCAGTCCGGGGACTAGTCCCGCGGTGGGCGAGCAGTACTTC.

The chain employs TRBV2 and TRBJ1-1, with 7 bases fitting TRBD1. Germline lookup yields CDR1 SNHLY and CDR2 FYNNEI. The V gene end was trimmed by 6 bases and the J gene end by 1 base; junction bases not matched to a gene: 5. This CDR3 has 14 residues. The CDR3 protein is CASRGTGANTEAFF. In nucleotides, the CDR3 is TGTGCCAGCAGGGGTACAGGGGCGAACACTGAAGCTTTCTTT.

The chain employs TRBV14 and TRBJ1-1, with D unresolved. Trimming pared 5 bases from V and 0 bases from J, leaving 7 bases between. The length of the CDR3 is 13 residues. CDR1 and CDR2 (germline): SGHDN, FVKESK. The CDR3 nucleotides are TGTGCCAGCAGCACGCAGATGAACACTGAAGCTTTCTTT. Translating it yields CASSTQMNTEAFF. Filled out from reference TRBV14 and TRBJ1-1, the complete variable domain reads EAGVTQFPSHSVIEKGQTVTLRCDPISGHDNLYWYRRVMGKEIKFLLHFVKESKQDESGMPNNRFLAERTGGTYSTLKVQPAELEDSGVYFCASSTQMNTEAFFGQGTRLTVV.

The CDR3 bases are TGTGCCATCAGTGAGTCGGGCGGGAGACAAACCGGGGAGCTGTTTTTT. The encoded protein is CAISESGGRQTGELFF. The V and J genes are TRBV10-3 and TRBJ2-2; 7 nucleotides match TRBD2. CDR1 and CDR2 from the germline V gene are ENHRY and SYGVKD. J lost 5 bases, V lost 0 bases, and 6 bases had no gene match. The CDR3 covers 16 residues.

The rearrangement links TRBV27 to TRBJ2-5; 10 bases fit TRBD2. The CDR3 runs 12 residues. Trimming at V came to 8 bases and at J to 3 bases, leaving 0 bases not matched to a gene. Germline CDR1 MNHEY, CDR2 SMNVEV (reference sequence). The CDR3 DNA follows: TGTGCCAGCGGACTAGCGGAAGAGACCCAGTACTTC. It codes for CASGLAEETQYF.

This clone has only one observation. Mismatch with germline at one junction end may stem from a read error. The CDR3 DNA follows: TGTGCCAGCAGTTACAGGTTAGAGGAAGCACTTCACTTC. It codes for CASSYRLEEALHF. The rearrangement joins TRBV6-5 to TRBJ2-7; D is undetermined. The CDR3 runs 13 residues. Germline CDR1 is MNHEY and CDR2 is SVGAGI.